One and the same sample provided the 4 T cell receptor beta chains below, sequenced in a study of quantifying T cell responses using KT2 cells (dated by TCRdb to about 2017). About the full investigation: RNA was DNase-treated and reverse transcribed with TCR alpha and beta constant-region primers, mostly using SuperScript III.

Library preparation employed UMI-ligation and nested PCR. Sequenced on an Illumina MiSeq. A single-stranded oligonucleotide bearing the Illumina SP2 sequence and a UMI was ligated to the 3' end of the cDNA with T4 RNA ligase 1. PCR1 ran around 4 cycles (98°C 15 s, 69°C 30 s, 72°C 40 s); the beta primer was an equimolar mix of RC1.1 and RC1.2 covering TRBC1 and TRBC2. TCRdb trimmed the raw reads at Q25, called clones with MiXCR and kept productive beta chains. Duplicate CDR3 protein sequences are folded into a single record with the most common DNA and genes. The sample data list tens of thousands of distinct CDR3 sequences, and over 9% of these were observed just once. The ten largest make up around 9.9% of the sample. The sample taken for sequencing was PBMCs spiked with cells of the T cell clone KT2. These receptors were taken from a human donor.

This clonotype has at least ten counts. J is TRBJ2-7 and V is TRBV29-1; no clear D gene. Germline-derived CDR1 and CDR2 are SQVTM and ANQGSEA. Trimming removed 7 bases at V and 6 bases at J, with 16 bases between. The CDR3 sequence is 12 residues long. For the CDR3, the DNA is TGCAGCGCCCGCCTCCCCGGATCCGAGCAGTACTTC. The encoded protein is CSARLPGSEQYF.

The chain carries TRBV7-8 and TRBJ1-4; the match to TRBD1 covers 9 bases. CDR3 length: 16 amino acids. Germline V gene sequence: CDR1 SGHVS, CDR2 FQNEAQ. Trimming at V came to 1 base and at J to 4 bases, leaving 4 bases not matched to a gene. The CDR3 loop is CASSLEPGQGNEKLFF. For the CDR3, the DNA is TGTGCCAGCAGCTTAGAACCGGGACAGGGTAATGAAAAACTGTTTTTT.

Ten or more counts support this clonotype. V is TRBV6-5 and J is TRBJ1-1; no definite D call. V was clipped by 6 bases and J by 0 bases, with 20 bases between them. This CDR3 has 17 amino acids. CDR1 and CDR2 (germline): MNHEY, SVGAGI. The DNA for the CDR3 is TGTGCCAGCAGCCCGAACACCCCGGCAGGTATGAACACTGAAGCTTTCTTT. As protein: CASSPNTPAGMNTEAFF.

The V call is TRBV10-1, the J call TRBJ1-2; 7 nucleotides line up with TRBD1. CDR3 length equals 15 residues. Germline CDR1 reads WNHNN; CDR2 reads SYGVQD (reference sequence). The junction had 6 bases not matched to a gene; V was cut back by 2 bases and J by 3 bases. The CDR3 protein is CASSERGLNYYGYTF. CDR3 DNA: TGCGCCAGCAGTGAGAGGGGGCTTAATTACTATGGCTACACCTTC.